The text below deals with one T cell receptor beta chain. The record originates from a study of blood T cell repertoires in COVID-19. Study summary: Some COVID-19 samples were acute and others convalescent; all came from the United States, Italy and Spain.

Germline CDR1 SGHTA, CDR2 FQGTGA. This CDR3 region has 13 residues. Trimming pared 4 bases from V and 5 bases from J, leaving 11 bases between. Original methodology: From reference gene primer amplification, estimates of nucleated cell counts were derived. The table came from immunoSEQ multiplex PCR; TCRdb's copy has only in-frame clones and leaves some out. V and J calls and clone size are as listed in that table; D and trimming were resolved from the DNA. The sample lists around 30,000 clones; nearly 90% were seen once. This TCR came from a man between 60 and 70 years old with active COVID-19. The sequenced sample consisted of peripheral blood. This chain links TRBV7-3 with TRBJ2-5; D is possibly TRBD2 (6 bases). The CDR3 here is CASSSGVGETQYF. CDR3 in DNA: TGTGCCAGCAGCTCGGGGGTAGGGGAGACCCAGTACTTC.